One sample yielded the 31 T cell receptor beta chains listed below, sequenced in a study of early T cells in non-severe SARS-CoV-2 infection. A single record per CDR3 protein comes from TCRdb applying MiXCR to the 5' RACE reads. The data show about 48,000 distinct CDR3 sequences, 6% to 8% seen once. Sequencing input: whole blood. These receptors all come from an adult who was a healthcare worker with PCR-confirmed SARS-CoV-2 infection or an uninfected control (not recorded which).

The chain is built from TRBV6-2 or TRBV6-3 and TRBJ2-2, with D unresolved. The CDR3 has 15 amino acids. CDR1 MNHEY and CDR2 SVGEGT come from the germline V gene. Trimming removed 2 bases from V and 5 bases from J, with 12 bases in between. This chain's CDR3 is CASSYRLEGTGELFF. DNA for the CDR3: TGTGCCAGCAGTTACCGCCTAGAAGGGACCGGGGAGCTGTTTTTT.

There are a few counts of this clonotype. This chain links TRBV6-2 or TRBV6-3 with TRBJ1-5, with 7 bases that match TRBD1. The germline V gene encodes CDR1 MNHEY and CDR2 SVGEGT. J lost 1 base, V lost 8 bases, and 20 bases had no gene match. The CDR3 sequence is 19 residues long. The CDR3 DNA reads as TGTGCCAGCGGTTCCCACCAGGTGACAGGGTACCACAGCAATCAGCCCCAGCATTTT. Translated, it gives CASGSHQVTGYHSNQPQHF.

In regard to this clonotype: Just one base apart from a much larger clone, this may be a read error. The chain carries TRBV12-3 or TRBV12-4 and TRBJ2-7; 10 bases fit TRBD1. This CDR3 is 15 amino acids long. The CDR3 loop is CASSYGTGDSNEQYF. The DNA for the CDR3 is TGTGCCAGCAGCTACGGGACAGGGGACTCCAACGAGCAGTACTTC.

The chain combines TRBV7-9 with TRBJ2-3; 8 bases agree with TRBD1. J gave up 2 bases and V 1 base, and 5 bases lay outside the gene matches. Germline lookup yields CDR1 SEHNR and CDR2 FQNEAQ (reference sequence). The CDR3 length is 16 residues. The CDR3 protein is CASSLVPGGITDTQYF. Here the CDR3 DNA reads TGTGCCAGCAGCTTAGTTCCAGGGGGCATCACAGATACGCAGTATTTT.

CDR3 sequence: CASSFTSRVDLHF. CDR3 sequence (DNA): TGTGCCAGCAGTTTTACCTCAAGGGTCGACCTCCACTTT. The V call is TRBV12-3 or TRBV12-4, the J call TRBJ1-6; D not certain. Trimming shortened V by 3 bases and J by 15 bases, and 15 bases separated the two germline ends. The CDR3 has 13 amino acids.

The sample holds many counts of this clonotype. The rearrangement uses TRBV29-1 and TRBJ2-7; 10 bases are a match to TRBD2. The CDR3 consists of 15 residues. Trimming cost V 0 bases and J 1 base; bases outside gene matches: 3. The germline V gene has CDR1 SQVTM and CDR2 ANQGSEA. CDR3 nucleotide sequence: TGCAGCGTTGAAGAGCTAGCGGGGGTGTCCTACGAGCAGTACTTC. It encodes CSVEELAGVSYEQYF.

V usage is TRBV28 and J usage is TRBJ1-1, with 8 bases matching TRBD1. The CDR3 runs 15 residues. CDR1 and CDR2 (germline): MDHEN, SYDVKM. J lost 1 base, V lost 2 bases, and 3 bases had no gene match. The CDR3 reads CASSLGDRRNTEAFF. CDR3 DNA sequence: TGTGCCAGCAGTTTAGGGGACAGGAGGAACACTGAAGCTTTCTTT.

CDR3 sequence: CASSSPRDVTYEQYF. CDR3 in DNA: TGTGCCAGCAGTTCACCCCGGGACGTTACCTACGAGCAGTACTTC. The V gene is TRBV28, the J gene TRBJ2-7, with D perhaps assigned TRBD1 or TRBD2 (5 bases each). Germline V lookup: CDR1 MDHEN, CDR2 SYDVKM. This CDR3 has 15 amino acids. V was cut by 4 bases and J by 2 bases, with 15 bases left in between.

This clonotype has a handful of counts. This chain links TRBV19 with TRBJ2-7; 7 nucleotides match TRBD1. Losses at the gene ends were 9 bases for V and 5 bases for J; bases not matched to a gene: 7. CDR1 is LNHDA and CDR2 is SQIVND in the germline V gene (reference sequence). This CDR3 region has 12 residues. The CDR3 region has the DNA TGTGCCAGCTACAGGGGTGGGAACGAGCAGTACTTC. This sequence encodes CASYRGGNEQYF.

This clonotype was detected many times. The chain links TRBV3-1 to TRBJ2-1; D gene uncertain. Between the trimmed V and J ends, which lost 0 bases and 7 bases, there was a span of 7 bases. The germline CDR1 and CDR2 sequences are LGHDT and YNNKEL (reference sequence). There are 13 residues in the CDR3. CDR3 sequence (DNA): TGTGCCAGCAGCCAAGATCCAGAAAATGAGCAGTTCTTC. This encodes CASSQDPENEQFF.

This clonotype was counted ten times or more. The chain carries TRBV21-1 and TRBJ1-2; the table's D call of TRBD1 was not tested on the DNA. TRBV21-1 is a pseudogene locus. The CDR3 is 14 amino acids. The CDR3 bases are TGTGCCAGCAGCAAGGGACAGGGGGACTTTGGCTACACCTTC. Encoded protein: CASSKGQGDFGYTF.

In this sample, this clonotype turned up a few times. V gene TRBV20-1 combines with J gene TRBJ2-7; the D gene is possibly TRBD2 (7 bases). Germline V gene data show CDR1 as DFQATT and CDR2 as SNEGSKA (reference sequence). The CDR3 runs to 13 residues. The V and J ends lost 5 bases and 0 bases respectively, with 11 bases between them. In nucleotides, the CDR3 is TGCAGTGCTGGCGGGGGCTACTCCTACGAGCAGTACTTC. This translates into CSAGGGYSYEQYF.

This clonotype was detected many times. The rearrangement links TRBV30 to TRBJ2-3; D is undetermined. Germline CDR1 is GTSNPN and CDR2 is SVGIG (reference sequence). V shed 2 bases and J shed 2 bases, with 11 bases lying between them. The CDR3 contains 14 residues. CDR3 sequence reads: CAWSPNLVTDTQYF. For the CDR3, the DNA is TGTGCCTGGAGTCCGAATCTAGTCACAGATACGCAGTATTTT.

This clonotype was found many times. V and J are TRBV12-3 or TRBV12-4 and TRBJ2-2; TRBD1 matches at 10 bases. V lost 3 bases, J lost 5 bases, and 6 bases stayed unmatched. The CDR3 runs 16 residues. The CDR3: CASSFWTGGPTGELFF. Written as DNA, the CDR3 is TGTGCCAGCAGTTTTTGGACAGGGGGGCCGACCGGGGAGCTGTTTTTT.

This clonotype was seen repeatedly, ten times or more. This chain joins TRBV3-1 and TRBJ1-2; maybe TRBD1 (6 bases). In germline, CDR1 is LGHDT, CDR2 YNNKEL (reference sequence). The V and J ends lost 4 bases and 2 bases respectively, with 14 bases between them. The CDR3 is 15 amino acids. CDR3 sequence reads: CASSLRDTGNYGYTF. The CDR3 region has the DNA TGTGCCAGCAGCCTACGGGACACAGGAAACTATGGCTACACCTTC.

In its sample, this clonotype was seen many times. CDR3 nucleotide sequence: TGCGCCAGCAGCCAAGATCTATTCATTCCCTCCTACGAGCAGTACTTC. This codes for CASSQDLFIPSYEQYF. V usage is TRBV4-3 and J usage is TRBJ2-7, with D uncertain. Per germline, CDR1 LGHNA and CDR2 YSLEER. V lost 0 bases and J lost 0, with 12 bases in between. This CDR3 contains 16 residues.

This clonotype was detected ten times or more. This chain connects TRBV29-1 to TRBJ2-3; D gene ambiguous. Trimming removed 7 bases at V and 3 bases at J, with 26 bases between. There are 17 residues in the CDR3. CDR1 is SQVTM, CDR2 ANQGSEA, per germline. This CDR3 reads CSARLVSGSGWTDTQYF. CDR3 nucleotide sequence: TGCAGCGCCCGATTAGTTTCGGGCAGTGGTTGGACAGATACGCAGTATTTT.

The rearrangement links TRBV3-2 to TRBJ1-2. TRBV3-2 is a known pseudogene. This CDR3 spans 15 amino acids. DNA of the CDR3: TGTGCCAGCAGCCAACGTCTAGGTATTAACTATGGCTACACCTTC. It translates to CASSQRLGINYGYTF.

This clonotype was seen only a few times. The chain is built from TRBV11-2 and TRBJ2-3, with 11 bases fitting TRBD2. The CDR3 covers 16 residues. The germline V gene has CDR1 SGHAT and CDR2 FQNNGV. Trimming took 5 bases from V and 2 from J; bases not matched to a gene: 6. The CDR3 reads CASSHGTSGLTDTQYF. The DNA of the CDR3 is TGTGCCAGCAGCCACGGGACTAGCGGACTCACAGATACGCAGTATTTT.

A few counts support this clonotype. The gene calls are TRBV20-1 and TRBJ2-7; 7 bases agree with TRBD1. The CDR3 has 15 amino acids. Trimming removed 5 bases from V and 0 bases from J; junction bases left unmatched: 10. The germline CDR1 and CDR2 sequences are DFQATT and SNEGSKA (reference sequence). CDR3: CSAEQGRGGSYEQYF. The CDR3, as DNA: TGCAGTGCTGAACAGGGGAGAGGGGGCTCCTACGAGCAGTACTTC.

This clonotype was observed a few times. The genes are TRBV18 and TRBJ2-5; a weak D match, TRBD2 (6 bases). The CDR3 extends over 16 amino acids. Trimming left V 4 bases short and J 2 bases short, with 17 bases between. Germline V gene data show CDR1 as KGHSH and CDR2 as LQKENI. CDR3 sequence reads: CASSLGGRYIQETQYF. The CDR3 region has the DNA TGTGCCAGCTCACTGGGGGGACGGTACATACAAGAGACCCAGTACTTC.

This clonotype has just a few counts. The chain joins TRBV4-3 to TRBJ1-4, with D tentatively TRBD1 (5 bases). The CDR3 length is 16 residues. Per the germline V gene, CDR1 is LGHNA and CDR2 is YSLEER. V was shortened by 1 base and J by 3 bases, with 12 bases between the two germline ends. CDR3: CASSQARVGANEKLFF. Written as DNA, the CDR3 is TGCGCCAGCAGCCAAGCCAGGGTTGGCGCTAATGAAAAACTGTTTTTT.

This clonotype has at least ten counts. This chain connects TRBV20-1 to TRBJ1-6, with D unclear. V was shortened by 2 bases and J by 8 bases, with 16 bases between the two germline ends. This CDR3 spans 15 amino acids. Germline V CDR1 and CDR2: DFQATT, SNEGSKA (reference sequence). DNA of the CDR3: TGCAGTGCTAGATCCCGGGCCCTAACGGATTCACCCCTCCACTTT. Its protein product is CSARSRALTDSPLHF.

This chain joins TRBV6-2 or TRBV6-3 and TRBJ2-7, with a tentative D call TRBD2 (6 bases). V was pared by 2 bases and J by 4 bases, with 12 bases between. Germline V gene data show CDR1 as MNHEY and CDR2 as SVGEGT. The CDR3 has 14 amino acids. CDR3 DNA sequence: TGTGCCAGCAGTTACGGGGGGACGACTTACGAGCAGTACTTC. It yields the protein CASSYGGTTYEQYF.

CDR3 region: CASSLTGLEAFF. CDR3 DNA sequence: TGTGCCAGCAGTCTGACAGGGCTTGAAGCTTTCTTT. This sequence joins TRBV27 and TRBJ1-1; the match to TRBD1 covers 7 bases. V lost 5 bases, J lost 7 bases, and 4 bases stayed unmatched. This CDR3 has 12 residues. From germline, CDR1 is MNHEY and CDR2 SMNVEV (reference sequence).

In this sample, this clonotype turned up a few times. The CDR3 spells CASSQLGTEAFF. The CDR3 nucleotides are TGTGCCAGCAGCCAACTAGGGACCGAGGCTTTCTTT. The J gene is TRBJ1-1, the V gene TRBV3-1; possible D gene TRBD1, 5 bases. V was clipped by 2 bases and J by 11 bases, with 12 bases between them. Germline CDR1 LGHDT, CDR2 YNNKEL (reference sequence). This CDR3 has 12 residues.

The chain uses TRBV4-2 and TRBJ2-3, with 9 bases that match TRBD2. The germline gives CDR1 LGHNA, CDR2 YNFKEQ. This CDR3 comprises 17 residues. Trimming took 0 bases from V and 1 from J; bases not matched to a gene: 5. In DNA form, the CDR3 reads TGTGCCAGCAGCCAAGATCTTGGCGGGGGGGGCACAGATACGCAGTATTTT. As protein: CASSQDLGGGGTDTQYF.

This clonotype was counted ten times or more. The gene calls are TRBV12-3 or TRBV12-4 and TRBJ1-6; a possible D gene is TRBD1 (5 bases). V shed 2 bases and J shed 5 bases, with 13 bases lying between them. The CDR3 has 16 amino acids. CDR3 protein: CASSLNPPGNNSPLHF. DNA for the CDR3: TGTGCCAGCAGTTTAAACCCCCCAGGGAATAATTCACCCCTCCACTTT.

This clonotype showed up many times. This chain connects TRBV29-1 to TRBJ1-1; possibly TRBD1 for D (5 bases). The V end was cut by 3 bases, the J end by 7 bases, with 15 bases between. The CDR3 is made up of 13 amino acids. CDR1 and CDR2 (germline): SQVTM, ANQGSEA. The DNA for the CDR3 is TGCAGCGTTGAGGGGGTGATGGGCGGTGAAGCTTTCTTT. This gives the protein CSVEGVMGGEAFF.

This clonotype occurred a few times. This chain connects TRBV5-6 to TRBJ2-2; 8 bases are a match to TRBD1. Germline V gives CDR1 SGHDT, CDR2 YYEEEE. This CDR3 has 15 residues. With V trimmed by 0 bases and J by 7 bases, 5 bases remained unmatched. This chain's CDR3 is CASSLADRDIGELFF. The CDR3 DNA reads TGTGCCAGCAGCTTGGCGGACAGGGATATCGGGGAGCTGTTTTTT.

This clonotype has only a few counts. This sequence joins TRBV6-2 or TRBV6-3 and TRBJ2-1, with D perhaps TRBD1 (5 bases). CDR3 length: 12 amino acids. The germline gives CDR1 MNHEY, CDR2 SVGEGT. V was trimmed by 7 bases and J by 9 bases, leaving 13 bases between them. The CDR3 DNA reads as TGTGCCAGCAATCAGGGTTTGGGTGAGCAGTTCTTC. Translated, it gives CASNQGLGEQFF.